These 19 T cell receptor beta chains originate from one sample sequenced in a study of cytomegalovirus exposure and HLA in healthy donors. The PCR was carried out with 60 Vbeta primers and 13 Jbeta primers. Using immunoSEQ multiplex PCR, the repertoire was profiled, and TCRdb retains in-frame clones only, with some absent. Of about 73,000 clones listed, roughly two thirds are singletons. The specimen sequenced was PBMCs. These receptors were collected from a woman in her forties or fifties in good health and CMV-seropositive.

CDR3 protein: CASSPRDLSYEQYV. The DNA of the CDR3 is TGTGCTAGCAGCCCACGGGACTTGTCCTACGAGCAGTACGTC. V is TRBV7-7 and J is TRBJ2-7; D possibly corresponds to TRBD2 (6 bases). Looked up from germline, CDR1 is SSHAT and CDR2 is FNYEAQ (reference sequence). This CDR3 has 14 amino acids.

J is TRBJ1-1 and V is TRBV15; D perhaps matches TRBD1 (5 bases). This CDR3 is built from 14 residues. CDR1 and CDR2 from the germline V gene are LNHNV and YYDKDF (reference sequence). Trimming removed 3 bases at V and 4 bases at J, with 12 bases between. CDR3 in DNA: TGTGCCACCAGCAGGTACCCAGGGCGCACTGAAGCTTTCTTT. It codes for CATSRYPGRTEAFF.

The CDR3 DNA follows: TGTGCCAGCAGCTCATCACCTTCCTACTCTGGAAACACCATATATTTT. It is translated as CASSSSPSYSGNTIYF. This chain connects TRBV7-9 to TRBJ1-3; no reliable D call. Trimming shortened V by 4 bases and J by 0 bases, and 13 bases separated the two germline ends. The CDR3 has 16 amino acids. The V gene's germline CDR1 is SEHNR and CDR2 FQNEAQ (reference sequence).

The chain couples TRBV11-3 to TRBJ2-2; maybe TRBD1 (6 bases). Germline assignment: CDR1 SGHNT and CDR2 YENEEA. V was shortened by 8 bases and J by 4 bases, with 14 bases between the two germline ends. This CDR3 is built from 14 residues. CDR3 residues: CASSSIGGTGELFF. The CDR3 coding sequence is TGTGCCAGCTCCTCTATAGGGGGCACCGGGGAGCTGTTTTTT.

The rearrangement joins TRBV28 to TRBJ1-2; no firm D call. The CDR3 has 14 residues. Germline V lookup: CDR1 MDHEN, CDR2 SYDVKM. The V end lost 7 bases, the J end lost 0 bases, and 12 bases lay between the germline ends. CDR3 residues: CASTLRVSNYGYTF. The CDR3 DNA follows: TGTGCCAGCACCCTTCGGGTTTCTAACTATGGCTACACCTTC.

CDR3 sequence (DNA): TGTGCCAGCAGGAAGGGACAGGGGCAGGAGACCCAGTACTTC. This codes for CASRKGQGQETQYF. The J gene is TRBJ2-5, the V gene TRBV25-1; 10 bases are a match to TRBD1. With V trimmed by 6 bases and J by 5 bases, 6 bases remained unmatched. CDR1 is MGHDK and CDR2 is SYGVNS in the germline V gene. This CDR3 region has 14 residues.

This clone turned up a few times. The chain carries TRBV4-2 and TRBJ1-5; 10 bases line up with TRBD1. Per the germline V gene, CDR1 is LGHNA and CDR2 is YNFKEQ. The CDR3 loop spans 16 amino acids. The V segment lost 0 bases and the J segment 5 bases; nucleotides outside the gene matches: 4. The CDR3 sequence: CASSQEEGTGDQPQHF. DNA for the CDR3: TGTGCCAGCAGCCAAGAAGAAGGGACAGGGGATCAGCCCCAGCATTTT.

In nucleotides, the CDR3 is TGTGCCAGCAGCTTAGTGGGGGGACAGGGCAGGGCCACTGAAGCTTTCTTT. It codes for CASSLVGGQGRATEAFF. The rearrangement joins TRBV7-6 to TRBJ1-1; TRBD1 aligns across 9 bases. J was trimmed by 4 bases and V by 1 base; bases with no gene match: 10. The CDR3 consists of 17 residues. Germline CDR1 reads SGHVS; CDR2 reads FNYEAQ.

The chain employs TRBV2 and TRBJ1-2; 7 bases are shared with TRBD1. The CDR3 has 13 amino acids. Germline assignment: CDR1 SNHLY and CDR2 FYNNEI. The junction had 0 bases not matched to a gene; V was cut back by 4 bases and J by 1 base. CDR3 DNA: TGTGCCAGCAGTGGGGACAGTAACTATGGCTACACCTTC. It specifies CASSGDSNYGYTF.

The chain has TRBV28 and TRBJ1-6, with TRBD1 identical over 8 bases. The V gene end was trimmed by 7 bases and the J gene end by 5 bases; junction bases not matched to a gene: 4. This CDR3 has 14 amino acids. The germline V gene has CDR1 MDHEN and CDR2 SYDVKM. CDR3 region: CASIPRGHNSPLHF. In DNA form, the CDR3 reads TGTGCCAGCATTCCCAGGGGGCATAATTCACCCCTCCACTTT.

The chain joins TRBV5-1 to TRBJ1-1; D is undetermined. Trimming left V 4 bases short and J 3 bases short, with 7 bases between. The CDR3 length is 12 residues. Germline V gene lookup returns CDR1 SGHRS and CDR2 YFSETQ. As DNA, the CDR3 is TGCGCCAGCAGCGAGGGTTACACTGAAGCTTTCTTT. Residues: CASSEGYTEAFF. The whole variable domain, filled in from reference TRBV5-1 and TRBJ1-1, reads KAGVTQTPRYLIKTRGQQVTLSCSPISGHRSVSWYQQTPGQGLQFLFEYFSETQRNKGNFPGRFSGRQFSNSRSEMNVSTLELGDSALYLCASSEGYTEAFFGQGTRLTVV.

V gene TRBV9 combines with J gene TRBJ1-1; D uncertain. This CDR3 has 15 amino acids. The germline V gene encodes CDR1 SGDLS and CDR2 YYNGEE. V lost 4 bases and J 2 bases, leaving 15 bases between the germline ends. The CDR3 sequence is CASSPKRWYNTEAFF. CDR3 bases: TGTGCCAGCAGCCCTAAGCGGTGGTATAACACTGAAGCTTTCTTT.

There are a few counts of this clone. The chain links TRBV28 to TRBJ1-5, with 8 bases matching TRBD1. V gave up 3 bases and J gave up 7 bases; unmatched junction bases: 11. CDR3 length: 16 amino acids. CDR1 and CDR2 from the germline V gene are MDHEN and SYDVKM. The CDR3 coding sequence is TGTGCCAGCAGTTTGTCTCAGGGGGCGGGAGGGCAGCCCCAGCATTTT. This gives the protein CASSLSQGAGGQPQHF.

The chain is built from TRBV7-8 and TRBJ2-3, with 10 bases matching TRBD2. Germline values: CDR1 SGHVS, CDR2 FQNEAQ. V lost 6 bases and J lost 10; bases outside the gene matches: 13. This CDR3 is 15 amino acids long. As DNA, the CDR3 is TGTGCCAGCAGTGTTGGACTAGCGGCCGCGGGGTCGCAGTATTTT. Translated, it gives CASSVGLAAAGSQYF.

There are a few counts of this clone. This same CDR3 is encoded by further DNA sequences in the sample. The V and J genes are TRBV1 and TRBJ2-3; the table's TRBD2 call for D was not verified on the DNA. TRBV1 is listed as a pseudogene. The CDR3 totals 14 residues. CDR3 coding DNA: TGCACCAGCAGCCAAGTGTCCGGCACAGATACGCAGTATTTT. This sequence encodes CTSSQVSGTDTQYF.

V is TRBV5-4 and J is TRBJ2-1; 8 bases map to TRBD2. Per the germline V gene, CDR1 is SGHNT and CDR2 is YYREEE (reference sequence). The CDR3 is 13 amino acids. V lost 1 base to trimming and J lost 7 bases; unmatched junction nucleotides: 1. The CDR3 DNA is TGTGCCAGCAGCTTGCGGGGGGGGAATGAGCAGTTCTTC. It translates to CASSLRGGNEQFF.

This rearrangement joins TRBV28 to TRBJ2-5, with 13 nucleotides matching TRBD2. The CDR3 has 15 residues. CDR1 and CDR2 (germline): MDHEN, SYDVKM. Trimming removed 5 bases from V and 5 bases from J; junction bases left unmatched: 5. This chain's CDR3 is CASSTLAGGPETQYF. CDR3 coding DNA: TGTGCCAGCAGTACACTAGCGGGGGGGCCGGAGACCCAGTACTTC.

This clone has only a few counts. Compared with germline, one end of the junction differs, possibly owing to a read error. The CDR3 protein is CSSSLRNTEAFF. CDR3 bases: TGTTCCAGCAGCTTACGTAACACTGAAGCTTTCTTT. The chain carries TRBV7-9 and TRBJ1-1; D call uncertain. Germline V gene data show CDR1 as SEHNR and CDR2 as FQNEAQ (reference sequence). There are 12 residues in the CDR3.

This clone was recorded a few times. This chain connects TRBV18 to TRBJ2-7; 9 bases fit TRBD1. Germline V gene sequence: CDR1 KGHSH, CDR2 LQKENI. CDR3 length equals 14 residues. J lost 0 bases, V lost 4 bases, and 1 base had no gene match. The CDR3 sequence: CASSRGQGSYEQYF. As DNA, the CDR3 is TGTGCCAGCTCACGGGGACAGGGCTCCTACGAGCAGTACTTC.